The clone carrying this TCR beta chain has only a few counts. These data are taken from a study of T cells in Graves' hyperthyroidism and ophthalmopathy. RNA transcripts gave rise to amplified TCR beta CDR3 regions. A set of HTBI primers served as the primers for a first-round RT-PCR of the TCR CDR3. Via MiXCR, TCRdb re-called the multiplex PCR reads, giving one row per CDR3 protein. The sample contains about 400,000 distinct CDR3 sequences, under 15% of which appear only once. Diagnosis relied on clinical symptoms, serum thyroxine and TRAb, thyroid ultrasound and orbital computed tomography. Trimming pared 1 base from V and 6 bases from J, leaving 13 bases between. Germline loops: CDR1 KGHDR, CDR2 SFDVKD. The CDR3 runs to 15 residues.

This rearrangement joins TRBV24-1 to TRBJ2-3, with D perhaps TRBD1 (6 bases). Sequencing used blood. This receptor was identified in a woman aged 25 to 45 with Graves' hyperthyroidism. This chain's CDR3 is CATSDFGQGTDTQYF. For the CDR3, the DNA is TGTGCCACCAGTGATTTCGGTCAGGGGACCGATACGCAGTATTTT.